Shown below are 3 T cell receptor beta chains from a single sample sequenced in a study of blood T cell repertoires in COVID-19. Clones were sequenced by immunoSEQ multiplex PCR, and TCRdb holds only the in-frame ones, with some missing. This table holds about 440,000 clones, about 89% found once. Sequences were obtained from peripheral blood. All receptors derive from a woman aged 25-40 years with acute or convalescent COVID-19.

The chain recombines TRBV2 with TRBJ1-6; D not certain. Germline CDR1 SNHLY, CDR2 FYNNEI. The CDR3 loop spans 14 amino acids. V gave up 2 bases and J gave up 7 bases, with 9 bases separating them. Here the CDR3 DNA reads TGTGCCAGCAGTGAACGTGTAAAAAATTCACCCCTCCACTTT. Translation gives CASSERVKNSPLHF.

This sequence joins TRBV3-1 (or the pseudogene TRBV3-2) and TRBJ2-1, with 7 bases identical to TRBD2. The ends lost 4 bases at V and 2 bases at J; junction bases unmatched: 11. Germline values: CDR1 LGHDT, CDR2 YNNKEL (reference sequence). The CDR3 extends over 17 amino acids. CDR3 nucleotide sequence: TGTGCCAGCAGCCCACGGTGGGGGGGGGACCCCTACAATGAGCAGTTCTTC. Translation gives CASSPRWGGDPYNEQFF.

The V and J genes are TRBV10-3 and TRBJ1-2, with 7 bases identical to TRBD1. The germline gives CDR1 ENHRY, CDR2 SYGVKD. After removal of 8 bases from V and 0 bases from J, the junction contained 6 bases not matched to a gene. The CDR3 extends over 14 amino acids. The CDR3 region has the DNA TGTGCCATCCCGGGACAGTTTTCTAACTATGGCTACACCTTC. As protein: CAIPGQFSNYGYTF.